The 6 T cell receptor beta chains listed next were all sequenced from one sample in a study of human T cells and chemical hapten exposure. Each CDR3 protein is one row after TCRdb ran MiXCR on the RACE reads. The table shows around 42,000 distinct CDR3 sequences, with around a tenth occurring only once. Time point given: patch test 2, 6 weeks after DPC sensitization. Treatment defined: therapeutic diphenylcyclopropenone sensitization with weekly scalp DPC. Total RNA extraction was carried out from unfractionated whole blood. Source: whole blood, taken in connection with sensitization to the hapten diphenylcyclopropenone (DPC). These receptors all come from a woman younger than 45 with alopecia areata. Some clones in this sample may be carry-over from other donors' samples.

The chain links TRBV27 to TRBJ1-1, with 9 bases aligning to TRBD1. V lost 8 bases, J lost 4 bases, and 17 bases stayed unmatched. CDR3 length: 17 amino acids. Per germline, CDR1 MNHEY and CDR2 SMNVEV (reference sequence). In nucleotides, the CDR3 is TGTGCCAGCTGCCCCGGTAGGACAGGGGTGAGGCTCACTGAAGCTTTCTTT. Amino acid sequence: CASCPGRTGVRLTEAFF.

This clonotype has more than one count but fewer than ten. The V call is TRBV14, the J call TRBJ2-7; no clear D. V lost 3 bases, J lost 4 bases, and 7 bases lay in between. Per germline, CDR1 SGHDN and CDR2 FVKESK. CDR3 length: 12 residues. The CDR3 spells CASSQSQYEQYF. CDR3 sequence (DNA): TGTGCCAGCAGCCAGTCTCAATACGAGCAGTACTTC.

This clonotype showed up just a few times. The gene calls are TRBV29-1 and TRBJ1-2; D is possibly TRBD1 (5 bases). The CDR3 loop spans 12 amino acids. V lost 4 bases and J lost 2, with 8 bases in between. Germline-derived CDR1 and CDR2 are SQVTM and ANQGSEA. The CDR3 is CSVGAGNYGYTF. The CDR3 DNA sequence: TGCAGCGTTGGGGCAGGGAACTATGGCTACACCTTC.

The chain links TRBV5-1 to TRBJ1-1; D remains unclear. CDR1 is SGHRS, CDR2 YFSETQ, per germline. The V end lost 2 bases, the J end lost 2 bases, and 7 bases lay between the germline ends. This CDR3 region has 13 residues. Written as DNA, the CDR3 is TGCGCCAGCAGCTTTGAACCAAACACTGAAGCTTTCTTT. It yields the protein CASSFEPNTEAFF.

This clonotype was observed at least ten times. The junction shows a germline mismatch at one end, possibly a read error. In DNA form, the CDR3 reads TGTGCTAGCAGCTTACAGTCCTCAGGGCCCCTGTTCTTC. Translated, it gives CASSLQSSGPLFF. The gene calls are TRBV7-7 and TRBJ2-1; D may be TRBD1 (5 bases). The CDR3 contains 13 residues. Germline loops: CDR1 SSHAT, CDR2 FNYEAQ (reference sequence). Together with reference TRBV7-7 and TRBJ2-1, the CDR3 gives the full variable domain: GAGVSQSPRYKVTKRGQDVTLRCDPISSHATLYWYQQALGQGPEFLTYFNYEAQPDKSGLPSDRFSAERPEGSISTLTIQRTEQRDSAMYRCASSLQSSGPLFFGPGTRLTVL.

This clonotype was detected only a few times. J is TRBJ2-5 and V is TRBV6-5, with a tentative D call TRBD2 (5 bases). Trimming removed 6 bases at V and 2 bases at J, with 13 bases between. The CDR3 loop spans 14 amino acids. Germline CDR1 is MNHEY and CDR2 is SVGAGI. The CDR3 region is CASRPTRGQETQYF. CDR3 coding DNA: TGTGCCAGCAGGCCCACTAGAGGGCAAGAGACCCAGTACTTC.